This T cell receptor (beta chain) was obtained from a study of Ad26.COV2.S vaccination and SARS-CoV-2 variants. As to treatment: about 20 received Ad26.COV2.S at low or high dose, single or two shots; 5 received placebo; per-sample allocation not given. Specimens were obtained on day 63 following the first vaccine or placebo injection. Profiling relied on immunoSEQ multiplex PCR, and the TCRdb table lists in-frame clones only, not all of them. The data show hundreds of thousands of clones, about 89% seen once. With V trimmed by 7 bases and J by 1 base, 9 bases remained unmatched. Germline lookup yields CDR1 SNHLY and CDR2 FYNNEI. The CDR3 consists of 15 residues.

The sequencing here drew on peripheral blood, taken in a trial of Ad26.COV2.S vaccine versus placebo. This sequence was found in a person between 18 and 65 years old who received the Ad26.COV2.S COVID-19 vaccine or a placebo. The genes are TRBV2 and TRBJ1-1; the match to TRBD1 covers 7 bases. Written as DNA, the CDR3 is TGTGCCAGCACCAAACCAGGGGGGCGGAACACTGAAGCTTTCTTT. Its protein is CASTKPGGRNTEAFF.